A selection of T cell receptor beta chains follows, all from one sample in a study of regulatory T cells in long-lasting Graves disease. A single record per CDR3 protein comes from TCRdb applying MiXCR to the multiplex PCR reads. The table includes around 500,000 distinct CDR3 sequences, 15% to 20% detected once. This sample was also put to use in a study of T cells in Graves' hyperthyroidism and ophthalmopathy.

The sequencing here drew on peripheral blood mononuclear cells (PBMCs), taken at new diagnosis, from a patient treated with antithyroid drugs. The receptors here all came from a middle-aged woman with Graves disease. The CDR3 runs from the conserved cysteine through the conserved F or W. The D gene is left open where the match is weak. Size tells how often a clone was seen (once, few, many) or the class of an expanded clone, and some rows leave it out.

v_call	j_call	clone_size	d_call	cdr3_nt	cdr3_aa
TRBV7-3	TRBJ1-5	-	-	TGTGCCAGCAGCCCAAACGCCAGAGGAAGCAATCAGCCCCAGCATTTT	CASSPNARGSNQPQHF
TRBV19	TRBJ1-5	few	-	TGTGCCAGTAGTCTCAGGGTTGGGGGCAATCAGCCCCAGCATTTT	CASSLRVGGNQPQHF
TRBV24-1	TRBJ1-1	many	TRBD1	TGTGCCACCAGTGAGCCACGACAGGGAACGGATGAAGCTTTCTTT	CATSEPRQGTDEAFF
TRBV5-1	TRBJ2-7	-	-	TGCGCCAGCAGCTTGGCTAGCTCCAACGAGCAGTACTTC	CASSLASSNEQYF
TRBV27	TRBJ2-7	many	TRBD1	TGTGCCAGCAGTTGGGCCAGGGGGCGCGAGCAGTACTTC	CASSWARGREQYF
TRBV14	TRBJ2-7	few	-	TGTGCCAGCAGCCCCAGGTACACCTACGAGCAGTACTTC	CASSPRYTYEQYF
TRBV4-1	TRBJ2-5	few	-	TGCGCCAGCAGCCAAGGCGGGGCTATCGCTGAGACCCAGTACTTC	CASSQGGAIAETQYF
TRBV6-1	TRBJ1-1	few	TRBD1	TGTGCCAGCAGAGCTACAGGGGCCACTGAAGCTTTCTTT	CASRATGATEAFF
TRBV11-2	TRBJ1-1	many	TRBD1	TGTGCCAGCAGCTTTTCCTCAGGGGGCACGAACACTGAAGCTTTCTTT	CASSFSSGGTNTEAFF
TRBV20-1	TRBJ1-4	-	TRBD1	TGCAGTGCCCCACAGGGGGCCGGGGAAAAACTGTTTTTT	CSAPQGAGEKLFF
TRBV29-1	TRBJ1-2	-	-	TGCAGCACTGCTGGGGGGCATGGCTACACCTTC	CSTAGGHGYTF
TRBV6-1	TRBJ1-5	many	-	TGTGCCAGCAGTGAGGGCCTCTCGCCTGGGCCCCAACATTTT	CASSEGLSPGPQHF
TRBV24-1	TRBJ1-2	-	TRBD1	TGTACCACCAGTGATCAAGCAGGGACAGGGTCGGGTGGCTACACCTTC	CTTSDQAGTGSGGYTF
TRBV3-1	TRBJ2-3	-	-	TGTGCCAGCAGCCAAGATTTGATTGCCAGCACAGATACGCAGTATTTT	CASSQDLIASTDTQYF
TRBV2	TRBJ2-7	-	-	TGTGCCAGCAAGCACGACGGCTACGAGCAGTACTTC	CASKHDGYEQYF
TRBV10-3	TRBJ1-6	-	-	TGTGCCATCAGTGAGTCCGGGGGAAGCTATAATTCACCCCTCCACTTT	CAISESGGSYNSPLHF
TRBV10-3	TRBJ2-3	many	-	TGTGCCATCAGAAGGGACTTCACAGATACGCAGTATTTT	CAIRRDFTDTQYF
TRBV6-1	TRBJ2-7	many	TRBD2	TGTGCCAGCAGTGAAGCGCGGGGGTCCCACCGCGAGCAGTACTTC	CASSEARGSHREQYF
TRBV19	TRBJ1-5	few	TRBD1	TGTGCCAGTACTTCGACAGGGCCTCAGCCCCAGCATTTT	CASTSTGPQPQHF
TRBV7-3	TRBJ2-2	many	-	TGTGCCAGCAGCTTCGGATCAACGAACACCGGGGAGCTGTTTTTT	CASSFGSTNTGELFF
TRBV5-1	TRBJ1-6	many	TRBD1	TGCGCCAGCAGCTTGGAACAGGGGTTCGGGCCCCTCCACTTT	CASSLEQGFGPLHF
TRBV15	TRBJ1-4	few	-	TGTGCCACCAGCAGAGACCGACAGAAAAATGAAAAACTGTTTTTT	CATSRDRQKNEKLFF
TRBV7-2	TRBJ1-3	few	-	TGTGCCAGCAGCGATCATTTAGCGGGGGCGTACACCATATATTTT	CASSDHLAGAYTIYF
TRBV4-3	TRBJ1-3	-	-	TGCGCCAGCAGCCAACTCCCGCCGCTTAAGGGCGGAAACACCATATATTTT	CASSQLPPLKGGNTIYF
TRBV6-5	TRBJ1-1	-	TRBD1	TGTGCCAGCAGTTACTCTTGGGACAGGGAGGCCGAAGCTTTCTTT	CASSYSWDREAEAFF
TRBV10-3	TRBJ1-1	many	TRBD1	TGTGCCATCGAACGGGACAGGGGGCTTCGGACTGAAGCTTTCTTT	CAIERDRGLRTEAFF
TRBV2	TRBJ1-5	many	-	TGTGCCAGCAGCGGCCTTGGAGGGTACAATCAGCCCCAGCATTTT	CASSGLGGYNQPQHF
TRBV12-3/TRBV12-4	TRBJ1-2	many	-	TGTGCCAGCAGAAGGGGGAAATCAGGCTATGGCTACACCTTC	CASRRGKSGYGYTF
TRBV29-1	TRBJ2-5	few	-	TGCAGCGTCCGAATGGGAGGGGGCCAAGAGACCCAGTACTTC	CSVRMGGGQETQYF